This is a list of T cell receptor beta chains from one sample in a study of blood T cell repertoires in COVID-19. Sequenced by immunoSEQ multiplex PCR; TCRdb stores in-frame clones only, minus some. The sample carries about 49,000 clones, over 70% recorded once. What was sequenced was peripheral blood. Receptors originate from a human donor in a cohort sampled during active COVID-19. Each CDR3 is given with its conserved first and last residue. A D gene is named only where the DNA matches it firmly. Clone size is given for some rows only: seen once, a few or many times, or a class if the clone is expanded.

TGTGCCAGCAGATCCTCCGGGACTAGCGCCTACGAGCAGTACTTC | CASRSSGTSAYEQYF | TRBD2 | TRBJ2-7 | - | TRBV28
TGTGCCAGTAGTAAGACAGGGGCCAACTATGGCTACACCTTC | CASSKTGANYGYTF | TRBD1 | TRBJ1-2 | - | TRBV19
TGCGCCAGCAGCGAAGGACAGGGATCCCTCGAGCAGTACTTC | CASSEGQGSLEQYF | TRBD1 | TRBJ2-7 | - | TRBV5-1
TGTGCCAGCAGCCGTAAGGTCAGGGGCCCCTCTGGGGCCAACGTCCTGACTTTC | CASSRKVRGPSGANVLTF | - | TRBJ2-6 | - | TRBV14
TGTGCCAGCAGTTACTCACTAGCGGGAGGGGAGTTCTTC | CASSYSLAGGEFF | TRBD2 | TRBJ2-1 | once | TRBV6-2/TRBV6-3
TGTGCCAGCAGCTTGTTGAGGACTAGCGGGTCGAGGATTTACGAGCAGTACTTC | CASSLLRTSGSRIYEQYF | TRBD2 | TRBJ2-7 | - | TRBV11-2
TGTGCCAGCAGCCAAGCCTGGGCGGGACCGGGGCACGAGCAGTACTTC | CASSQAWAGPGHEQYF | - | TRBJ2-7 | - | TRBV3-1/TRBV3-2
TGTGCCAGCAGCACCCTAGCGGGAGTAAACGAGCAGTACTTC | CASSTLAGVNEQYF | TRBD2 | TRBJ2-7 | - | TRBV6-5
TGTGCCAGCAGTTTAATGAGACTAGCGGGAGGGAATGAGCAGTTCTTC | CASSLMRLAGGNEQFF | TRBD2 | TRBJ2-1 | - | TRBV28
TGTGCCAGCAGCTTCGGGGACAGGGTTGTCTACGAGCAGTACTTC | CASSFGDRVVYEQYF | TRBD1 | TRBJ2-7 | - | TRBV5-6
TGTGCCAGCAGCGTGGACAGTCATAATGAAAAACTGTTTTTT | CASSVDSHNEKLFF | - | TRBJ1-4 | - | TRBV27
TGTGCCAGTAGTATATCCGGGACACACACAAGGGATGGCTACACCTTC | CASSISGTHTRDGYTF | - | TRBJ1-2 | - | TRBV19
TGCGCCAGCAACGATCTAGCGTACTCCTACAATGAGCAGTTCTTC | CASNDLAYSYNEQFF | - | TRBJ2-1 | - | TRBV10-1
TGTGCCAGCAGCCCCGGAGGGGTCAGGACCCAGTACTTC | CASSPGGVRTQYF | - | TRBJ2-5 | - | TRBV5-6
TGTGCCAGCAGCCCACCCTCCAGCGGGGGCTCCTACGAGCAGTACTTC | CASSPPSSGGSYEQYF | TRBD2 | TRBJ2-7 | once | TRBV7-3
TGCGCCAGCAGCCCTTATTTTACAGGGGGGAACACTGAAGCTTTCTTT | CASSPYFTGGNTEAFF | TRBD1 | TRBJ1-1 | - | TRBV4-1
TGTGCCAGCAGTCAGGGACAGGGGAAATATGGCTACACCTTC | CASSQGQGKYGYTF | TRBD1 | TRBJ1-2 | - | TRBV28
TGCAGTGCCAATGAGCCTGAGCAGTTCTTC | CSANEPEQFF | - | TRBJ2-1 | - | TRBV20-1
TGTGCCAGCAAGCGGGACAGGGGGCTGAACGAGCAGTACTTC | CASKRDRGLNEQYF | TRBD1 | TRBJ2-7 | - | TRBV6-5
TGTGCCAGCAGTCCCCCCCTTAAATCCCGGAGGAGCTACACCTTC | CASSPPLKSRRSYTF | - | TRBJ1-2 | - | TRBV6-2/TRBV6-3
TGTGCCATCAGTGAGTCGCGCGGCAAGTCCTCCTACGAGCAGTACTTC | CAISESRGKSSYEQYF | - | TRBJ2-7 | - | TRBV10-3
TGTGCCACCAGCAGAGAAGCGGAAGCAGGAGAGCTGTTTTTT | CATSREAEAGELFF | - | TRBJ2-2 | - | TRBV15
TGTGCCAGCTCACAGCAATTGAACACTGAAGCTTTCTTT | CASSQQLNTEAFF | - | TRBJ1-1 | - | TRBV18
TGTGCCAGCAGCCAAGGGAGCGGGTCAAACTACGAGCAGTACTTC | CASSQGSGSNYEQYF | - | TRBJ2-7 | once | TRBV3-1/TRBV3-2
TGTGCCAGTAGTATAGAGGCCTTTCAAGAGACCCAGTACTTC | CASSIEAFQETQYF | - | TRBJ2-5 | - | TRBV19
TGTGCCAGCAGCTTGCGCGGAAATCAGCCCCAGCATTTT | CASSLRGNQPQHF | - | TRBJ1-5 | - | TRBV5-8
TGTGCCAGCAGTTACAGGGCGAGCAATCAGCCCCAGCATTTT | CASSYRASNQPQHF | - | TRBJ1-5 | - | TRBV28
TGCAGTGCTAGTCGGCGGGAGAGCACCGGGGAGCTGTTTTTT | CSASRRESTGELFF | TRBD2 | TRBJ2-2 | - | TRBV20-1
TGTGCCAGCAGCTCCACCGGACTGAGGGGCACAGATACGCAGTATTTT | CASSSTGLRGTDTQYF | - | TRBJ2-3 | - | TRBV7-2
TGTGCCAGCCGACGGGGGGAGCAGTACTTC | CASRRGEQYF | - | TRBJ2-7 | - | TRBV2
TGTGCCAGCTCAGGACTAGCGCGGGACACAGATACGCAGTATTTT | CASSGLARDTDTQYF | TRBD2 | TRBJ2-3 | - | TRBV18
TGTGCCAGCAGCCTTGGCCTAGCGGGGGCCTCGGGAGAGCAGTACTTC | CASSLGLAGASGEQYF | TRBD2 | TRBJ2-7 | - | TRBV5-4
TGTGCCAGCAGTTACTCGGTGCTAGCGAGGGGCAATGAGCAGTTCTTC | CASSYSVLARGNEQFF | - | TRBJ2-1 | - | TRBV6-5
TGTGCCAGCATTAAAGGACAATGGGAGACCCAGTACTTC | CASIKGQWETQYF | - | TRBJ2-5 | - | TRBV6-5
TGTGCCAGCAGCGCAACTAGCGCCACAACTCGAGGGTTTGAGCAGTACTTC | CASSATSATTRGFEQYF | TRBD2 | TRBJ2-7 | - | TRBV7-9
TGTGCCACCAGCCTAACAGCGGGAGCGGAGGATACGCAGTATTTT | CATSLTAGAEDTQYF | TRBD2 | TRBJ2-3 | - | TRBV24-1
TGTGCCTGGGCCCCCCAGGGGAACTATGGCTACACCTTC | CAWAPQGNYGYTF | - | TRBJ1-2 | few | TRBV30
TGTGCCAGCAGCTTGGGGACAGGGGGCGACTATGGCTACACCTTC | CASSLGTGGDYGYTF | TRBD1 | TRBJ1-2 | - | TRBV7-6
TGTGCCAGCAGTAGCCTTTTGGGGGGAGCTGGGAAGGAGCAGTTCTTC | CASSSLLGGAGKEQFF | - | TRBJ2-1 | - | TRBV6-2/TRBV6-3
TGCGCCAGCAGCCCAACCGGGACAGCTGACAATCAGCCCCAGCATTTT | CASSPTGTADNQPQHF | TRBD1 | TRBJ1-5 | - | TRBV4-1
TGTGCCAGCAGCTACCGGACAACCTACAATGAGCAGTTCTTC | CASSYRTTYNEQFF | - | TRBJ2-1 | - | TRBV7-8
TGTGCCAGCAGCACCCGGGATGGCCCTTCCTACGAGCAGTACTTC | CASSTRDGPSYEQYF | - | TRBJ2-7 | - | TRBV9
TGTGCCAGCAGTTATCGGTACTACGAGCAGTACTTC | CASSYRYYEQYF | - | TRBJ2-7 | few | TRBV6-6
TGTGCCAGCAGTTACTTCGGGGGGTTGGAAGAAAAACTGTTTTTT | CASSYFGGLEEKLFF | - | TRBJ1-4 | - | TRBV6-5
TGCAGTGCTAAGTCGGGAGTTACGCAGTATTTT | CSAKSGVTQYF | - | TRBJ2-3 | - | TRBV20-1
TGTGCCACCAGCGACCAGACTAGCGGGAAGGTCTATGAGCAGTTCTTC | CATSDQTSGKVYEQFF | TRBD2 | TRBJ2-1 | - | TRBV24-1
TGTGCCAGCAGTGGACTAGCGGACAACACCGGGGAGCTGTTTTTT | CASSGLADNTGELFF | TRBD2 | TRBJ2-2 | once | TRBV2
TGTGCCAGCAGCTTGGAGGCGGGAGCCTCGTACGAGCAGTACTTC | CASSLEAGASYEQYF | TRBD2 | TRBJ2-7 | - | TRBV5-4
TGTGCCATCAGTGTTCAGGGGAACAATGAGCAGTTCTTC | CAISVQGNNEQFF | - | TRBJ2-1 | - | TRBV10-3
TGTGCCAGCAGCTTCGCCGGGCCAGAGCGGGAGGGCCGTGGGGGGGACACCGGGGAGCTGTTTTTT | CASSFAGPEREGRGGDTGELFF | - | TRBJ2-2 | - | TRBV21-1
TGTGCCAGCAGCCCCAGACTGGGGACTATTCCCGGGGAGCTGTTTTTT | CASSPRLGTIPGELFF | TRBD2 | TRBJ2-2 | - | TRBV11-2
TGTGCCAGCAGTACCGGGACAGGCAAAACTTCACCCCTCCACTTT | CASSTGTGKTSPLHF | - | TRBJ1-6 | - | TRBV21-1
TGTGCCAGCAGCTTACCGACAGGCAGCGGGAGGAGTCGTGACATTCAGTACTTC | CASSLPTGSGRSRDIQYF | TRBD2 | TRBJ2-4 | - | TRBV7-2
TGTGCCAGCAGCCCTTCTGGGACTAGCGGTTTAGATACGCAGTATTTT | CASSPSGTSGLDTQYF | TRBD2 | TRBJ2-3 | - | TRBV4-2
TGTGCCAGCAGTCCCAGGGGCGGGAGTGGCACAGATACGCAGTATTTT | CASSPRGGSGTDTQYF | - | TRBJ2-3 | - | TRBV4-2